Presented here are 8 T cell receptor beta chains from one specimen sequenced in a study of cytomegalovirus exposure and HLA in healthy donors (dated by TCRdb to 2015 to 2018). The method behind the library was the immunoSEQ multiplex PCR assay. For the multiplex PCR, a mixture combining 60 forward primers for TCR Vbeta segments and 13 reverse primers for TCR Jbeta segments was used. TCRdb provides this immuneACCESS table in a form limited to in-frame rearrangements. Some clones are lacking; in checked studies, under half of them reflect an unresolved V gene, and why the rest are absent is not known. In this sample's table one finds about 140,000 clones. The ten top clones hold less than 3% of the sample. Sequences were obtained from PBMCs. Source of these receptors: a man aged 40-50 years in good health and CMV-seronegative.

The rearrangement links TRBV5-1 to TRBJ1-1; 9 positions match TRBD1. The germline V gene encodes CDR1 SGHRS and CDR2 YFSETQ. Losses at the gene ends were 0 bases for V and 4 bases for J; bases not matched to a gene: 4. This CDR3 region has 15 residues. The CDR3 reads CASSLGDRVATEAFF. For the CDR3, the DNA is TGCGCCAGCAGCTTGGGGGACAGGGTCGCCACTGAAGCTTTCTTT.

The chain links TRBV11-2 to TRBJ1-6; no definite D call. Germline assignment: CDR1 SGHAT and CDR2 FQNNGV. The CDR3 runs 13 residues. Trimming shortened V by 0 bases and J by 7 bases, and 4 bases separated the two germline ends. The CDR3 here is CASSLDLNSPLHF. Here the CDR3 DNA reads TGTGCCAGCAGCTTAGATCTCAATTCACCCCTCCACTTT.

The chain has TRBV6-5 and TRBJ2-7; a possible D gene is TRBD2 (5 bases). CDR1 MNHEY and CDR2 SVGAGI come from the germline V gene. The CDR3 extends over 13 amino acids. Trimming pared 4 bases from V and 6 bases from J, leaving 13 bases between. The CDR3 region is CASSWNPRGEQYF. The CDR3 DNA is TGTGCCAGCAGTTGGAACCCCCGGGGCGAGCAGTACTTC.

The chain couples TRBV12-5 to TRBJ2-3, with TRBD2 as a possible D gene (5 bases). The V and J ends lost 1 base and 4 bases respectively, with 12 bases between them. Germline loops: CDR1 LGHNT, CDR2 FRNRAP. This CDR3 is built from 15 residues. The CDR3 sequence is CASGLGASQADTQYF. As DNA, the CDR3 is TGTGCTAGTGGTTTGGGTGCTAGCCAGGCAGATACGCAGTATTTT.

The chain links TRBV29-1 to TRBJ1-2, with a tentative D call TRBD1 (5 bases). CDR1 SQVTM and CDR2 ANQGSEA come from the germline V gene. V dropped 7 bases and J dropped 4 bases, with 13 bases sitting between them. The length of the CDR3 is 12 residues. CDR3 DNA sequence: TGCAGCGCCGAGACTCAGGGCTATGGCTACACCTTC. Residues: CSAETQGYGYTF.

The chain carries TRBV7-9 and TRBJ2-2, with a possible D match to TRBD1 (5 bases). Germline values: CDR1 SEHNR, CDR2 FQNEAQ (reference sequence). CDR3 size: 15 residues. Trimming pared 5 bases from V and 0 bases from J, leaving 10 bases between. CDR3 in DNA: TGTGCCAGCAGCACAGGATCGGCGAACACCGGGGAGCTGTTTTTT. Amino acid sequence: CASSTGSANTGELFF.

V is TRBV2 and J is TRBJ1-2; maybe TRBD1 (6 bases). Germline lookup yields CDR1 SNHLY and CDR2 FYNNEI. CDR3 size: 14 residues. Between the trimmed V and J ends, which lost 1 base and 2 bases, there was a span of 8 bases. The CDR3 nucleotides read TGTGCCAGCAGTGAAGAGGACAGAAACTATGGCTACACCTTC. Its translation is CASSEEDRNYGYTF. The full variable domain, in which reference TRBV2 and TRBJ1-2 provide the parts outside the CDR3, is EPEVTQTPSHQVTQMGQEVILRCVPISNHLYFYWYRQILGQKVEFLVSFYNNEISEKSEIFDDQFSVERPDGSNFTLKIRSTKLEDSAMYFCASSEEDRNYGYTFGSGTRLTVV.

The chain links TRBV10-3 to TRBJ2-2; D possibly corresponds to TRBD1 (5 bases). The germline gives CDR1 ENHRY, CDR2 SYGVKD. Trimming cost V 4 bases and J 3 bases, with 15 bases left between them. This CDR3 region has 16 residues. CDR3 sequence (DNA): TGTGCCATCAGTGCTCTACAGGTCTTTGACACCGGGGAGCTGTTTTTT. Encoded protein: CAISALQVFDTGELFF.